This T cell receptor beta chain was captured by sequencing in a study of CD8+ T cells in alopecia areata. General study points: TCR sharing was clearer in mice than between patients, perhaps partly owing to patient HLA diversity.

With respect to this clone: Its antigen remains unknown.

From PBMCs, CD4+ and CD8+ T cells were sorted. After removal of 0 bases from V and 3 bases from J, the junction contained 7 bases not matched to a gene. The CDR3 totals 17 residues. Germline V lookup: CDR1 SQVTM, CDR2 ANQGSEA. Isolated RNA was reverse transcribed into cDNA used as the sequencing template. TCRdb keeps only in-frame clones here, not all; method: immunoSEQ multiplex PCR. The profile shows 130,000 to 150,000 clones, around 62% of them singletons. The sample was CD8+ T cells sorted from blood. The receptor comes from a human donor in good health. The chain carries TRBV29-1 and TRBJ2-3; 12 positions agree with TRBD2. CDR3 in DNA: TGCAGCGTTGAAGATCTTGCTAGCGGGGGGGTGACAGATACGCAGTATTTT. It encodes CSVEDLASGGVTDTQYF.